These T cell receptor beta chains were read from a single sample in a study of blood T cell repertoires in COVID-19. Profiling relied on immunoSEQ multiplex PCR, and the TCRdb table lists in-frame clones only, not all of them. Of roughly 250,000 clones listed, around 81% are singletons. Sequenced sample: peripheral blood. Receptor source: a woman aged 55-75 years with active or convalescent COVID-19. Both conserved end residues are part of each CDR3. D genes are given only for firm matches. Only part of the rows carry a size: once, few, many, or a class if the clone is expanded.

>-|TRBV7-2|TRBJ1-1|-
CASSLWGRHTEAFF
TGTGCCAGCAGCTTATGGGGCAGGCACACTGAAGCTTTCTTT
>-|TRBV6-5|TRBJ2-7|TRBD1
CASSWTGSDYEQYF
TGTGCCAGCAGCTGGACAGGGTCAGACTACGAGCAGTACTTC
>-|TRBV2|TRBJ2-7|-
CASSAREEQYF
TGTGCCAGCAGCGCCCGTGAGGAGCAGTACTTC
>-|TRBV7-3|TRBJ1-2|-
CASSFLGGNGYTF
TGTGCCAGCAGCTTTTTAGGAGGGAATGGCTACACCTTC
>-|TRBV3-1/TRBV3-2|TRBJ1-3|-
CASSIFRGSTSGNTIYF
TGTGCCAGCAGCATCTTCCGGGGTTCCACCTCTGGAAACACCATATATTTT
>-|TRBV7-9|TRBJ1-2|TRBD1
CASSPADRANYGYTF
TGTGCCAGCAGTCCCGCGGACAGGGCCAACTATGGCTACACCTTC
>-|TRBV7-2|TRBJ1-2|TRBD1
CASSRQGLGYTF
TGTGCCAGCAGCCGACAGGGGCTAGGCTACACCTTC
>-|TRBV5-1|TRBJ1-4|TRBD1
CASSLAGTGGDEKLFF
TGCGCCAGCAGCTTGGCGGGGACAGGGGGAGATGAAAAACTGTTTTTT
>-|TRBV6-5|TRBJ1-1|-
CASSYTRWGDTEAFF
TGTGCCAGCAGTTACACAAGGTGGGGGGACACTGAAGCTTTCTTT
>-|TRBV7-2|TRBJ2-7|TRBD1
CASSAGQGAPGDEQYF
TGTGCCAGCAGCGCCGGGCAGGGGGCTCCCGGGGATGAGCAGTACTTC
>-|TRBV9|TRBJ2-3|TRBD2
CASSVVDSGGAWDTQYF
TGTGCCAGCAGCGTAGTGGATAGCGGGGGGGCCTGGGATACGCAGTATTTT
>few|TRBV19|TRBJ1-5|TRBD1
CASSASAQGAGNQPQHF
TGTGCCAGTAGTGCCTCGGCACAGGGGGCAGGCAATCAGCCCCAGCATTTT
>-|TRBV4-3|TRBJ1-3|TRBD1
CASPGGVDRGHSGNTIYF
TGCGCCAGTCCAGGGGGAGTGGACAGGGGGCACTCTGGAAACACCATATATTTT
>-|TRBV18|TRBJ1-3|-
CASSPTGISGGGNTIYF
TGTGCCAGCTCACCAACGGGAATCTCGGGGGGAGGAAACACCATATATTTT
>-|TRBV10-3|TRBJ1-1|TRBD1
CAISPGQGANTEAFF
TGTGCCATCAGTCCGGGACAGGGGGCGAACACTGAAGCTTTCTTT
>-|TRBV3-1/TRBV3-2|TRBJ1-2|-
CASSQDKIGGYGYTF
TGTGCCAGCAGCCAAGATAAGATTGGGGGGTATGGCTACACCTTC
>-|TRBV29-1|TRBJ2-1|TRBD2
CSVEDPAGGPKFF
TGCAGCGTTGAAGACCCAGCGGGGGGGCCGAAGTTCTTC
>-|TRBV29-1|TRBJ1-2|-
CSVEDNRYSYGYTF
TGCAGCGTTGAAGACAACAGGTACTCCTATGGCTACACCTTC
>once|TRBV6-2/TRBV6-3|TRBJ2-7|TRBD2
CASSPSGLALEQYF
TGTGCCAGCAGCCCTTCGGGACTAGCGCTAGAGCAGTACTTC
>-|TRBV7-7|TRBJ2-7|TRBD1
CASSLDRDDEQYF
TGTGCCAGCAGTCTCGACAGGGACGACGAGCAGTACTTC
>-|TRBV6-5|TRBJ1-1|TRBD1
CASSFSGQGAGEAFF
TGTGCCAGCAGTTTTTCAGGACAGGGGGCCGGAGAAGCTTTCTTT
>-|TRBV5-1|TRBJ2-7|-
CASSFTQGTTYEQYF
TGCGCCAGCAGCTTCACGCAGGGGACCACATACGAGCAGTACTTC
>-|TRBV7-2|TRBJ1-2|-
CASSLTGKDYGYTF
TGTGCCAGCAGCTTAACAGGGAAAGACTATGGCTACACCTTC
>-|TRBV27|TRBJ2-2|TRBD1
CASSSRGTGELFF
TGTGCCAGCAGTTCCAGGGGGACCGGGGAGCTGTTTTTT
>-|TRBV29-1|TRBJ1-2|-
CSAHQGYYGYTF
TGCAGCGCCCATCAGGGGTACTATGGCTACACCTTC